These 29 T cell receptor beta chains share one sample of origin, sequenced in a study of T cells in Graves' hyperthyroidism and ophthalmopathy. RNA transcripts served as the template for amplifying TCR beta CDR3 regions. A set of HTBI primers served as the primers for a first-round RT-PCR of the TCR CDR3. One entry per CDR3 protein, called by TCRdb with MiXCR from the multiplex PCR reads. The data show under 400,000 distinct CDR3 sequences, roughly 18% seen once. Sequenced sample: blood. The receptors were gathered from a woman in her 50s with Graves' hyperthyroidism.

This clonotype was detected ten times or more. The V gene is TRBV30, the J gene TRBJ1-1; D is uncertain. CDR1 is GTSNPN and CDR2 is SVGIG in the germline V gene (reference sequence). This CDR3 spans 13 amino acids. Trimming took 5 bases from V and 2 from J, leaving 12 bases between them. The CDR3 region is CAWARDSNTEAFF. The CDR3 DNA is TGTGCCTGGGCCCGAGACTCTAACACTGAAGCTTTCTTT.

CDR3 loop: CASTEWVNSPLHF. The CDR3 coding sequence is TGTGCCAGCACCGAATGGGTAAATTCACCCCTCCACTTT. This chain connects TRBV27 to TRBJ1-6; D is undetermined. This CDR3 contains 13 residues. CDR1 and CDR2 (germline): MNHEY, SMNVEV (reference sequence). V was shortened by 7 bases and J by 7 bases, with 11 bases between the two germline ends.

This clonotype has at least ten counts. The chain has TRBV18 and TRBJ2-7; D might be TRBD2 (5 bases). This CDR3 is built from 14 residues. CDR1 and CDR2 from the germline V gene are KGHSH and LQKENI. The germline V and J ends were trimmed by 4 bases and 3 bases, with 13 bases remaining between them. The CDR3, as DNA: TGTGCCAGCTCACAAGTCAAAGGGAGCTACGAGCAGTACGTC. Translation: CASSQVKGSYEQYV.

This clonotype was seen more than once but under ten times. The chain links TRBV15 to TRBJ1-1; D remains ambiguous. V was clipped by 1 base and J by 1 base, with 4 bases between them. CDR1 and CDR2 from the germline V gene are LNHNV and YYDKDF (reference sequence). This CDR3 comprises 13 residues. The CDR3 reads CATSRGQNTEAFF. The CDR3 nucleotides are TGTGCCACCAGCAGAGGACAGAACACTGAAGCTTTCTTT.

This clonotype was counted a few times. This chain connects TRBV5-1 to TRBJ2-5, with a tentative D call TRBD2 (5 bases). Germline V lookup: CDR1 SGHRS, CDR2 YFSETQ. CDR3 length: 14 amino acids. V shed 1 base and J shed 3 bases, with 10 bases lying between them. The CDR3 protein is CASSLLMGEETQYF. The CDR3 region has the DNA TGCGCCAGCAGCTTGTTGATGGGAGAAGAGACCCAGTACTTC.

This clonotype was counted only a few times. As DNA, the CDR3 is TGTCCGCGGACGGACACTGAAGCTTTCTTT. Translated, it gives CPRTDTEAFF. The chain joins TRBV28 to TRBJ1-1, with D uncertain. The CDR3 is made up of 10 amino acids. From germline, CDR1 is MDHEN and CDR2 SYDVKM.

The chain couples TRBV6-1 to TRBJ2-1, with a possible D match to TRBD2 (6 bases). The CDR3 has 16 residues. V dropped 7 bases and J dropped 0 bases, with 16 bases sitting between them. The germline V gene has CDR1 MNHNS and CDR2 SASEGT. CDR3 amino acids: CASTHSWRGSYNEQFF. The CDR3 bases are TGTGCCAGCACTCATTCATGGCGGGGCTCCTACAATGAGCAGTTCTTC.

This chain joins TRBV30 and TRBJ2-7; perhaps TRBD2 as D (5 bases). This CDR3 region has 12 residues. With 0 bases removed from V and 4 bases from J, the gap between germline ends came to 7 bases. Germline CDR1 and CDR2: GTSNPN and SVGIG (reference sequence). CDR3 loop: CAWSVQRYEQYF. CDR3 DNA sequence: TGTGCCTGGAGTGTACAGCGGTACGAGCAGTACTTC.

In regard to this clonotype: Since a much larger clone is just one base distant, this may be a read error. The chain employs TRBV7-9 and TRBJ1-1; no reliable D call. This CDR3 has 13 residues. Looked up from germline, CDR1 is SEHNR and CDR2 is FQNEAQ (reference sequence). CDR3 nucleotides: TGTGCCAGCAGCTTAGACACTTACACTGGAGCTTTCTTT. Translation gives CASSLDTYTGAFF.

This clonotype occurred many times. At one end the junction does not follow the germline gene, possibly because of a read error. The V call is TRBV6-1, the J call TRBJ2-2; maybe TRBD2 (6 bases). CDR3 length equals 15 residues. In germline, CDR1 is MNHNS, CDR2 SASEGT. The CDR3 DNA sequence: TGTGCCAGCAGTTACAGAGCGGACGGAGGCGGGGAACTGTTTTTT. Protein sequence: CASSYRADGGGELFF.

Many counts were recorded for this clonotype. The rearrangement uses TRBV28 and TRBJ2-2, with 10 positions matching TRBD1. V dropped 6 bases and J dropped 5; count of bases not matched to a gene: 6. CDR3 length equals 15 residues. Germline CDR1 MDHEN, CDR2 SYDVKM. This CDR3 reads CASRPGTGETGELFF. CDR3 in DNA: TGTGCCAGCAGGCCCGGGACAGGGGAAACCGGGGAGCTGTTTTTT. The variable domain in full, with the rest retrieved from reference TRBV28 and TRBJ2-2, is DVKVTQSSRYLVKRTGEKVFLECVQDMDHENMFWYRQDPGLGLRLIYFSYDVKMKEKGDIPEGYSVSREKKERFSLILESASTNQTSMYLCASRPGTGETGELFFGEGSRLTVL.

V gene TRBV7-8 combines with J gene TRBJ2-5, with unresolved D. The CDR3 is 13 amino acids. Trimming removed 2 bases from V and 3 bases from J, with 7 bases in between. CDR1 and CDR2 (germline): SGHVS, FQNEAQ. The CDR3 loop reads CASSLLGKETQYF. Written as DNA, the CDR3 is TGTGCCAGCAGCTTATTGGGGAAAGAGACCCAGTACTTC.

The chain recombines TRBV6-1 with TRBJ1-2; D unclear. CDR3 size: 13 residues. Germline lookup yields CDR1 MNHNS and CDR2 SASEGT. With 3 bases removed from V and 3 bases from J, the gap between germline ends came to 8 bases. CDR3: CASSESRDYGYTF. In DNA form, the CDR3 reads TGTGCCAGCAGTGAGTCAAGGGACTATGGCTACACCTTC.

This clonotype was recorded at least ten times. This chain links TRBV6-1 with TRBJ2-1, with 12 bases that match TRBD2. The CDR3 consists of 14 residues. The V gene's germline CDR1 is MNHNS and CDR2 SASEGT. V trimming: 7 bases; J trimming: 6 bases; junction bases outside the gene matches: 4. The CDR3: CASTGLAGRNEQFF. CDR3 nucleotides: TGTGCCAGCACGGGACTAGCGGGCCGCAATGAGCAGTTCTTC.

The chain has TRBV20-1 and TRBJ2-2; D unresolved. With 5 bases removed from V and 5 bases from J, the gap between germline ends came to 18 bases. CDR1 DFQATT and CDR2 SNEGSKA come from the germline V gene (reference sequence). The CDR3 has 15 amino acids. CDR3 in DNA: TGCAGTGCTGGAAATGGCACCCGCTGGACCGGGGAGCTGTTTTTT. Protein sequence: CSAGNGTRWTGELFF.

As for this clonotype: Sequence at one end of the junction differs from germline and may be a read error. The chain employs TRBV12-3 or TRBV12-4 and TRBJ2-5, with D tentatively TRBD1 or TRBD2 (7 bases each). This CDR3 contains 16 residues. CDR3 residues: CASSFKRGGGQGTQYF. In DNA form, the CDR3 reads TGTGCCAGCAGTTTTAAGCGGGGAGGGGGCCAAGGGACCCAGTACTTC.

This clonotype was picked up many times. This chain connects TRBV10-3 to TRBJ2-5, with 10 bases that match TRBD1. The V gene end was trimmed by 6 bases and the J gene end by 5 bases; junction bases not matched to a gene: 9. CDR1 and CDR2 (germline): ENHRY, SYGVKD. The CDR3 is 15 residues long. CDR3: CAISRQGAGEETQYF. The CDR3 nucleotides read TGTGCCATCAGCAGACAGGGGGCGGGAGAGGAGACCCAGTACTTC.

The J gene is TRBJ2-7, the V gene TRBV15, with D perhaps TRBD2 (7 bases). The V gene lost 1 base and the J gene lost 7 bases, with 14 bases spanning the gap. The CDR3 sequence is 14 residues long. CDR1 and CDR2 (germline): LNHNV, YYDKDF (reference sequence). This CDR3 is CATSRVGRGGEQYF. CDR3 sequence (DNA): TGTGCCACCAGCAGAGTGGGCAGGGGAGGGGAGCAGTACTTC.

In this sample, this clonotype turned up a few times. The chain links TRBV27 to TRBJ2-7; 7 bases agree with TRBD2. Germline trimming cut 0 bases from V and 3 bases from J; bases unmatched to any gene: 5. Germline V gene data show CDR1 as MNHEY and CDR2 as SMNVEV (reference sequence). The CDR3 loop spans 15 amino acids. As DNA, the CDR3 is TGTGCCAGCAGTTTATCGGCAGCGGGGTACTACGAGCAGTACTTC. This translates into CASSLSAAGYYEQYF.

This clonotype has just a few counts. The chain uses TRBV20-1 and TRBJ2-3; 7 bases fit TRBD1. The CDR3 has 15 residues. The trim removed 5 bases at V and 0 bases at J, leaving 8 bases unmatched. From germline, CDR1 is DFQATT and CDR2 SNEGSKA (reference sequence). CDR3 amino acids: CSASNTGASTDTQYF. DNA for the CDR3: TGCAGTGCTTCAAATACAGGGGCCAGCACAGATACGCAGTATTTT.

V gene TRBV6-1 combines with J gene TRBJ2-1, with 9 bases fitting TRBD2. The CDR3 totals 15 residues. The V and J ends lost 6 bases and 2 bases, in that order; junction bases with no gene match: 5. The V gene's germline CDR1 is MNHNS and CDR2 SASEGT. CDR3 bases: TGTGCCAGCAGGGGGGTAGCGGGGGCCTACAATGAGCAGTTCTTC. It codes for CASRGVAGAYNEQFF.

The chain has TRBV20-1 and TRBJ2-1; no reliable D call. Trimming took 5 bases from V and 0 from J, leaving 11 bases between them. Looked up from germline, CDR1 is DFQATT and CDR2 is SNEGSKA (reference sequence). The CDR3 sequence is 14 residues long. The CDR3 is CSAHLASSYNEQFF. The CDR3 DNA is TGCAGTGCTCATCTGGCTAGCTCCTACAATGAGCAGTTCTTC.

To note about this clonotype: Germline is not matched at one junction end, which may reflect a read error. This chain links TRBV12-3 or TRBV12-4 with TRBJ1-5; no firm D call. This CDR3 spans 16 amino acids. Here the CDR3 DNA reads TGTGCCAGCAGCTTTTCCGGGCGGTATAGCAATCGGCCCCAGCATTTT. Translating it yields CASSFSGRYSNRPQHF.

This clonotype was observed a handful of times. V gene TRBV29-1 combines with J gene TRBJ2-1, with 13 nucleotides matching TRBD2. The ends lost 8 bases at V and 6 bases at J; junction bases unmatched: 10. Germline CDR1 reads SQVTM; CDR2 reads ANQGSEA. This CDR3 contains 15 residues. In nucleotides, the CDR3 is TGCAGCACCGGACTAGCGGGGGACCCCCTCAATGAGCAGTTCTTC. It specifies CSTGLAGDPLNEQFF.

In nucleotides, the CDR3 is TGTGCCAGCAGCTTAGCAGGGTTAACAACTAATGAAAAACTGTTTTTT. Translation gives CASSLAGLTTNEKLFF. The chain links TRBV7-9 to TRBJ1-4; no reliable D call. The CDR3 contains 16 residues. CDR1 SEHNR and CDR2 FQNEAQ come from the germline V gene (reference sequence). Deletions cut 0 bases from V and 0 bases from J, with 8 bases between.

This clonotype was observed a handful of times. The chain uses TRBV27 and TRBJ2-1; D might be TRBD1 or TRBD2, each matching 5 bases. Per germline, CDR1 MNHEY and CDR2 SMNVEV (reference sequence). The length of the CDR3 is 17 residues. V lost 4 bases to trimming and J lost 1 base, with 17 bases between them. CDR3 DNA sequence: TGTGCCAGCAGTTCCAACTTCCAGGGCGGGTCCTACAATGAGCAGTTCTTC. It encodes CASSSNFQGGSYNEQFF.

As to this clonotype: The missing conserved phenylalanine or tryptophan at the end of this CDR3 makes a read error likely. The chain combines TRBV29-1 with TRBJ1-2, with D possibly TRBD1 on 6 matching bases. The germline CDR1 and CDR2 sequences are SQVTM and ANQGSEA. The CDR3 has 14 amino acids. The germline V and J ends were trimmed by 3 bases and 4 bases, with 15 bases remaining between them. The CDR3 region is CSVDPQGGAYGYTS. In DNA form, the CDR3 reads TGCAGCGTTGACCCACAGGGAGGAGCCTATGGCTACACCTCC.

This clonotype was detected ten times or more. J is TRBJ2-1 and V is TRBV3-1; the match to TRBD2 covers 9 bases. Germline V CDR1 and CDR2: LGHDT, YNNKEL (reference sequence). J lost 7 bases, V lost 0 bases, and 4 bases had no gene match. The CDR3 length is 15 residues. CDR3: CASSQDYSGGNEQFF. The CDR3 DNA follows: TGTGCCAGCAGCCAAGATTACAGCGGGGGGAATGAGCAGTTCTTC.

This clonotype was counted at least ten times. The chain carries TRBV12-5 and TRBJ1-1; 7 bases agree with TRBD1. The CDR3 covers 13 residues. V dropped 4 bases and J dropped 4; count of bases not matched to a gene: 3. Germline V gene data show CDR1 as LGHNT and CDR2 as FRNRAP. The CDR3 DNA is TGTGCTAGTGGTTGGGACAGCGGCACTGAAGCTTTCTTT. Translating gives CASGWDSGTEAFF. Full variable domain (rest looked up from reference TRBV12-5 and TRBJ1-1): DARVTQTPRHKVTEMGQEVTMRCQPILGHNTVFWYRQTMMQGLELLAYFRNRAPLDDSGMPKDRFSAEMPDATLATLKIQPSEPRDSAVYFCASGWDSGTEAFFGQGTRLTVV.